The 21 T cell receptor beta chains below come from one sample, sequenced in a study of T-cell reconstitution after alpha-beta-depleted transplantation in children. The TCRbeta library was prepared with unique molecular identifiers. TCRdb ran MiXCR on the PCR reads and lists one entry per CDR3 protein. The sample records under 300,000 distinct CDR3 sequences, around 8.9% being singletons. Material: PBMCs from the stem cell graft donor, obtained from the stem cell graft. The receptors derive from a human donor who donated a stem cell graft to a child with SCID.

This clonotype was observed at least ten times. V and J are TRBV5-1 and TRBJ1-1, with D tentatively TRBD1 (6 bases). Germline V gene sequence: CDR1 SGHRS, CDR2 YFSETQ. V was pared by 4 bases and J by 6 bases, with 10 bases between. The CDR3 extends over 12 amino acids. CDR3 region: CASSPGGSEAFF. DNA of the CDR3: TGCGCCAGCAGCCCGGGGGGCTCTGAAGCTTTCTTT.

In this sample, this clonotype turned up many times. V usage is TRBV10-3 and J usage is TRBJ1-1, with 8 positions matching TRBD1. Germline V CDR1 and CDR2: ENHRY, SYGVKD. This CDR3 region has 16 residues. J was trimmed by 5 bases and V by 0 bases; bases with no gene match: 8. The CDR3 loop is CAISESDFRGQTEAFF. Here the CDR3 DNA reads TGTGCCATCAGTGAGTCGGATTTCAGGGGGCAGACTGAAGCTTTCTTT.

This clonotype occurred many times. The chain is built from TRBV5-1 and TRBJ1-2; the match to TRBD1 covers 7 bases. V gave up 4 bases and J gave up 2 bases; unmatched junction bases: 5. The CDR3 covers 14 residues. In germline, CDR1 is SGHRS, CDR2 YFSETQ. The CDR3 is CASSAQGVNYGYTF. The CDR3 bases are TGCGCCAGCAGCGCGCAGGGGGTCAACTATGGCTACACCTTC.

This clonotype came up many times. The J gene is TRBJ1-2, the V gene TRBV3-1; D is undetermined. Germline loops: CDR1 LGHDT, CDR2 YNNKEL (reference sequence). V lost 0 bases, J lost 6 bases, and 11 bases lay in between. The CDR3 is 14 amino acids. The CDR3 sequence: CASSQEGSRDGYTF. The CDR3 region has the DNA TGTGCCAGCAGCCAAGAAGGTTCTAGGGATGGCTACACCTTC.

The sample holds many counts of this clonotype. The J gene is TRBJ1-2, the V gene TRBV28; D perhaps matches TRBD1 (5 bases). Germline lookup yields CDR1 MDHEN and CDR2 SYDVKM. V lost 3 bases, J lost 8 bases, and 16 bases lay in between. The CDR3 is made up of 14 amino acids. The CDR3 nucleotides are TGTGCCAGCAGTTTGGGGCAGGGTGTACGGGGCTACACCTTC. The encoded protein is CASSLGQGVRGYTF.

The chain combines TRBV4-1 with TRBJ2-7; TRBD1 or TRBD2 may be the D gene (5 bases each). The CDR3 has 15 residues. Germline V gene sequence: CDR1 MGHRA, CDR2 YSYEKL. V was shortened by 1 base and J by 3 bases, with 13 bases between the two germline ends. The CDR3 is CASSQAGTESYEQYF. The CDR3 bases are TGCGCCAGCAGCCAAGCCGGGACGGAGAGCTACGAGCAGTACTTC.

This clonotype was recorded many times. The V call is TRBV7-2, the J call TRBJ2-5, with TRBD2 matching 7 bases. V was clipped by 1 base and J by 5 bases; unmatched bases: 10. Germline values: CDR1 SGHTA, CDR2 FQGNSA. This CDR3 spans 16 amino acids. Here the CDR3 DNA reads TGTGCCAGCAGCTTAGGATGGCGGGGGAGCGAGGAGACCCAGTACTTC. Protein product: CASSLGWRGSEETQYF.

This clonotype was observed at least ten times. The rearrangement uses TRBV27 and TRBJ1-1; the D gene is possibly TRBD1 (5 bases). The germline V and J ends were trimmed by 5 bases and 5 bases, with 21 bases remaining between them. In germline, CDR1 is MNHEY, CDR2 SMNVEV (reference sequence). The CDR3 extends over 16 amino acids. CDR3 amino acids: CASSPSIGGWGTEAFF. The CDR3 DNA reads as TGTGCCAGCAGTCCATCTATTGGGGGGTGGGGTACTGAAGCTTTCTTT.

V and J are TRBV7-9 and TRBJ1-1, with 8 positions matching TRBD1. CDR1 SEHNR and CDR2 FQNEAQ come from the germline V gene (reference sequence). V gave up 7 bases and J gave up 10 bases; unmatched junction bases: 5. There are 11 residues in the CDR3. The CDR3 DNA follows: TGTGCCAGCAACAGACAGGGGCCAGCTTTCTTT. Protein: CASNRQGPAFF.

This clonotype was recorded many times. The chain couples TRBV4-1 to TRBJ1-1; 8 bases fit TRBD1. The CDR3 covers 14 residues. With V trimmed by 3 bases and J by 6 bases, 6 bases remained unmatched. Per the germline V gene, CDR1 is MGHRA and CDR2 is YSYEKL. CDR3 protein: CASSQGDRGPEAFF. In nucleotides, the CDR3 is TGCGCCAGCAGCCAGGGCGACAGGGGCCCTGAAGCTTTCTTT.

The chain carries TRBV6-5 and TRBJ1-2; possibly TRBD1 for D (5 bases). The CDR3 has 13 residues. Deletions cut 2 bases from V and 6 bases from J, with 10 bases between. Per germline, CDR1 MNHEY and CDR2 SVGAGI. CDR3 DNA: TGTGCCAGCAGTTACGCCGGGGCTGATGGCTACACCTTC. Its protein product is CASSYAGADGYTF.

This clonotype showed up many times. The CDR3 protein is CASSFYPGNTIYF. DNA of the CDR3: TGTGCCAGCAGCTTTTATCCTGGAAACACCATATATTTT. This chain links TRBV7-9 with TRBJ1-3; D uncertain. The germline V gene has CDR1 SEHNR and CDR2 FQNEAQ (reference sequence). The CDR3 totals 13 residues. Trimming removed 3 bases from V and 2 bases from J, with 5 bases in between.

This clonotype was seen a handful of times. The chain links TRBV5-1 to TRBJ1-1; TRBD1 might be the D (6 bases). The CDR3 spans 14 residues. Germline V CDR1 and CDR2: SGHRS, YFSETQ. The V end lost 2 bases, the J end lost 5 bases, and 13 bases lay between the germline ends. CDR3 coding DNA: TGCGCCAGCAGCTTAGTGACAGGAGAGACTGAAGCTTTCTTT. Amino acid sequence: CASSLVTGETEAFF.

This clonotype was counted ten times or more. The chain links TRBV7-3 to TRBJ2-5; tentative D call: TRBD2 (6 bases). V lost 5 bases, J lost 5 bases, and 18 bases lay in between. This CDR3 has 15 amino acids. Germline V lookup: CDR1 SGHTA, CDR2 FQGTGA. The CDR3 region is CASSPRGLPAETQYF. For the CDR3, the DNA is TGTGCCAGCAGCCCAAGGGGACTTCCTGCGGAGACCCAGTACTTC.

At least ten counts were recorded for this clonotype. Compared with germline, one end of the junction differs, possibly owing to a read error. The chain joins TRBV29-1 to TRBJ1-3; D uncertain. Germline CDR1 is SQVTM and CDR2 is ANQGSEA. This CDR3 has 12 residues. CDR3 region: CPHCGRRWPIYF. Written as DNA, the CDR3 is TGTCCTCACTGCGGGCGGCGGTGGCCCATATATTTT.

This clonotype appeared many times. The CDR3 region has the DNA TGTGCCAGCAGCTTAATCTCTGCGAACACTGAAGCTTTCTTT. Translating it yields CASSLISANTEAFF. V gene TRBV7-9 combines with J gene TRBJ1-1, with no clear D. CDR3 length: 14 amino acids. V shed 2 bases and J shed 1 base, with 8 bases lying between them. Per germline, CDR1 SEHNR and CDR2 FQNEAQ (reference sequence). Together with reference TRBV7-9 and TRBJ1-1, the CDR3 gives the full variable domain: DTGVSQNPRHKITKRGQNVTFRCDPISEHNRLYWYRQTLGQGPEFLTYFQNEAQLEKSRLLSDRFSAERPKGSFSTLEIQRTEQGDSAMYLCASSLISANTEAFFGQGTRLTVV.

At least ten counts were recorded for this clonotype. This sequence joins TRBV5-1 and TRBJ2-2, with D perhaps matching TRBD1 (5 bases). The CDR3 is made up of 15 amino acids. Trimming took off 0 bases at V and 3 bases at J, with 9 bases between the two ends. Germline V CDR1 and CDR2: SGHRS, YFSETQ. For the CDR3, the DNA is TGCGCCAGCAGCTTGGCCGAAGGGGACACCGGGGAGCTGTTTTTT. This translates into CASSLAEGDTGELFF.

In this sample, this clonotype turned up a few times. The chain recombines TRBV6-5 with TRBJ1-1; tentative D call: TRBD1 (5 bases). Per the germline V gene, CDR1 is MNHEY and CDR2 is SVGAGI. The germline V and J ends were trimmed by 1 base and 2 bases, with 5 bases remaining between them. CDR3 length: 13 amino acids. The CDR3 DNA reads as TGTGCCAGCAGTTACTGGGGCAACACTGAAGCTTTCTTT. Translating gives CASSYWGNTEAFF.

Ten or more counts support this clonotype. This chain's CDR3 is CASSLGPMNTEAFF. For the CDR3, the DNA is TGTGCCAGCAGCTTGGGCCCTATGAACACTGAAGCTTTCTTT. The chain has TRBV5-5 and TRBJ1-1; D not certain. Per germline, CDR1 SGHKS and CDR2 YYEKEE (reference sequence). The CDR3 loop spans 14 amino acids. V lost 0 bases, J lost 0 bases, and 6 bases lay in between. Looking up the rest from reference TRBV5-5 and TRBJ1-1 gives the full variable domain: DAGVTQSPTHLIKTRGQQVTLRCSPISGHKSVSWYQQVLGQGPQFIFQYYEKEERGRGNFPDRFSARQFPNYSSELNVNALLLGDSALYLCASSLGPMNTEAFFGQGTRLTVV.

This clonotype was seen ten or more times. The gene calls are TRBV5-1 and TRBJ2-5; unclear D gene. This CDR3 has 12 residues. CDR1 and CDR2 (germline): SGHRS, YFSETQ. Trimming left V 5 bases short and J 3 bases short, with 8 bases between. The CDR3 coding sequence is TGCGCCAGCAGTCTCCAGGAAGAGACCCAGTACTTC. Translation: CASSLQEETQYF.

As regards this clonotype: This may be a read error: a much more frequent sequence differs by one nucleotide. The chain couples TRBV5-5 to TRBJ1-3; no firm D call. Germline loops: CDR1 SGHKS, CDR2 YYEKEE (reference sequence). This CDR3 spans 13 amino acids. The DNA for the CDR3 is TGTGCCAGCAGCTCGACAAGCGGAAACACCATACATTTT. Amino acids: CASSSTSGNTIHF.